The TCR beta chain under discussion was sequenced for a study of blood T cell repertoires in COVID-19. Across the study: COVID-19 samples, acute and convalescent, were from the United States, Italy and Spain. The analysed material was cDNA or gDNA that came from T cells, B-cell-depleted T cells, or PBMCs.

Germline CDR1 and CDR2: KGHSH and LQKENI. V shed 2 bases and J shed 4 bases, with 7 bases lying between them. The CDR3 totals 13 residues. Per the authors' pipeline: Using reference gene primer amplification, nucleated cell counts were estimated. Generated by immunoSEQ multiplex PCR, the TCRdb table keeps only in-frame clones and is missing some. That table furnishes V, J and clone size, whereas the DNA furnished D and trimming. This sample has roughly 210,000 clones, with about 87% found just once. This clonotype originated in an older man with acute or convalescent COVID-19. J is TRBJ2-3 and V is TRBV18; D unclear. The sequencing input was peripheral blood. In DNA, the CDR3 is TGTGCCAGCTCACCAGGAAGCGCAGATACGCAGTATTTT. Its translation: CASSPGSADTQYF.